A selection of T cell receptor beta chains follows, all from one sample in a study of cytomegalovirus exposure and HLA in healthy donors. The repertoire was sequenced with immunoSEQ multiplex PCR; TCRdb's copy has only in-frame clones and lacks some. The table includes more than 95,000 clones, approximately 94% detected once. The sequenced sample consisted of PBMCs. The receptor source for this set is a young woman in good health and CMV-seronegative. Each CDR3 is given with its conserved first and last residue. A D gene is named only where the DNA matches it firmly. Size is omitted from some rows. Given values are once, few, many or a class for expanded clones.

abundance: NA; j_gene: TRBJ2-7; v_gene: TRBV5-4; d_gene: NA; CDR3aa: CASSLLQDYEQYF; CDR3nt: TGTGCCAGCAGCTTGTTACAGGATTACGAGCAGTACTTC
abundance: NA; j_gene: TRBJ1-2; v_gene: TRBV4-2; d_gene: TRBD1; CDR3aa: CASRGQGSSYGYTF; CDR3nt: TGTGCCAGCAGGGGACAGGGAAGCTCCTATGGCTACACCTTC
abundance: once; j_gene: TRBJ2-1; v_gene: TRBV27; d_gene: TRBD2; CDR3aa: CASSLWSGGPYNEQFF; CDR3nt: TGTGCCAGCAGTTTATGGAGCGGGGGGCCTTACAATGAGCAGTTCTTC
abundance: NA; j_gene: TRBJ2-1; v_gene: TRBV5-1; d_gene: TRBD2; CDR3aa: CASSSGTSGGHYNEQFF; CDR3nt: TGCGCCAGCAGCTCCGGGACTAGCGGGGGCCATTACAATGAGCAGTTCTTC
abundance: NA; j_gene: TRBJ2-2; v_gene: TRBV5-1; d_gene: NA; CDR3aa: CASSSAGTPNTGELFF; CDR3nt: TGCGCCAGCAGCTCCGCCGGGACACCGAACACCGGGGAGCTGTTTTTT
abundance: NA; j_gene: TRBJ1-2; v_gene: TRBV5-1; d_gene: TRBD1; CDR3aa: CASSFGTGEVAYGYTF; CDR3nt: TGCGCCAGCAGCTTTGGGACAGGGGAGGTGGCCTATGGCTACACCTTC
abundance: NA; j_gene: TRBJ2-7; v_gene: TRBV19; d_gene: TRBD1; CDR3aa: CASSINGQGPAEQYF; CDR3nt: TGTGCCAGTAGTATAAATGGACAGGGGCCCGCCGAGCAGTACTTC
abundance: once; j_gene: TRBJ2-3; v_gene: TRBV19; d_gene: TRBD2; CDR3aa: CASKGTRPPDTQYF; CDR3nt: TGTGCCAGTAAGGGGACTAGACCCCCCGATACGCAGTATTTT
abundance: NA; j_gene: TRBJ2-7; v_gene: TRBV5-1; d_gene: TRBD1; CDR3aa: CASRKGQGESYEQYF; CDR3nt: TGCGCCAGCCGCAAAGGACAGGGCGAGTCCTACGAGCAGTACTTC
abundance: NA; j_gene: TRBJ1-2; v_gene: TRBV14; d_gene: TRBD1; CDR3aa: CASSQDPRGRGLGGYTF; CDR3nt: TGTGCCAGCAGCCAAGATCCTCGGGGCAGGGGGCTAGGTGGCTACACCTTC
abundance: NA; j_gene: TRBJ2-6; v_gene: TRBV18; d_gene: NA; CDR3aa: CASSPQAHSGANVLTF; CDR3nt: TGTGCCAGCTCACCACAAGCCCACTCTGGGGCCAACGTCCTGACTTTC
abundance: NA; j_gene: TRBJ1-6; v_gene: TRBV29-1; d_gene: TRBD1; CDR3aa: CSTGDSNSPLHF; CDR3nt: TGCAGCACGGGGGACAGTAATTCACCCCTCCACTTT
abundance: NA; j_gene: TRBJ2-7; v_gene: TRBV6-5; d_gene: TRBD1; CDR3aa: CASSYDPGTANYEQYF; CDR3nt: TGTGCCAGCAGTTATGACCCCGGGACAGCAAACTACGAGCAGTACTTC
abundance: NA; j_gene: TRBJ2-5; v_gene: TRBV28; d_gene: TRBD1; CDR3aa: CASSLGTVRETQYF; CDR3nt: TGTGCCAGCAGTTTAGGGACAGTCCGTGAGACCCAGTACTTC
abundance: NA; j_gene: TRBJ2-7; v_gene: TRBV28; d_gene: TRBD1; CDR3aa: CASSFATGGPYEQYF; CDR3nt: TGTGCCAGCAGTTTCGCAACAGGGGGCCCGTACGAGCAGTACTTC
abundance: NA; j_gene: TRBJ1-5; v_gene: TRBV28; d_gene: TRBD1; CDR3aa: CASSGMYLQGVSNQPQHF; CDR3nt: TGTGCCAGCAGCGGGATGTATCTACAGGGGGTTAGCAATCAGCCCCAGCATTTT
abundance: NA; j_gene: TRBJ2-1; v_gene: TRBV2; d_gene: TRBD1; CDR3aa: CASSTGTDSYNEQFF; CDR3nt: TGTGCCAGCAGTACCGGGACAGACTCCTACAATGAGCAGTTCTTC
abundance: NA; j_gene: TRBJ2-7; v_gene: TRBV7-9; d_gene: NA; CDR3aa: CASSLHGYEQYF; CDR3nt: TGTGCCAGCAGCTTACACGGCTACGAGCAGTACTTC
abundance: NA; j_gene: TRBJ2-1; v_gene: TRBV4-1; d_gene: NA; CDR3aa: CASSQRRPSSYNEQFF; CDR3nt: TGCGCCAGCAGCCAGCGCCGGCCTAGCTCCTACAATGAGCAGTTCTTC
abundance: NA; j_gene: TRBJ2-1; v_gene: TRBV30; d_gene: NA; CDR3aa: CAWQEGYNEQFF; CDR3nt: TGTGCCTGGCAGGAGGGCTACAATGAGCAGTTCTTC
abundance: NA; j_gene: TRBJ1-1; v_gene: TRBV9; d_gene: NA; CDR3aa: CASSPSGTEAFF; CDR3nt: TGTGCCAGCAGCCCCTCAGGGACTGAAGCTTTCTTT
abundance: NA; j_gene: TRBJ1-1; v_gene: TRBV18; d_gene: TRBD1; CDR3aa: CASGRGRDTEAFF; CDR3nt: TGTGCCAGTGGCAGGGGGCGCGACACTGAAGCTTTCTTT
abundance: NA; j_gene: TRBJ2-7; v_gene: TRBV28; d_gene: TRBD1; CDR3aa: CASSHSGTGGKSLYEQYF; CDR3nt: TGTGCCAGCAGTCATAGCGGGACAGGGGGCAAATCTCTCTACGAGCAGTACTTC
abundance: NA; j_gene: TRBJ1-4; v_gene: TRBV28; d_gene: NA; CDR3aa: CASSATQGINEKLFF; CDR3nt: TGTGCCAGCAGCGCAACCCAGGGGATTAATGAAAAACTGTTTTTT
abundance: NA; j_gene: TRBJ2-7; v_gene: TRBV18; d_gene: NA; CDR3aa: CASSPAGSSYEQYF; CDR3nt: TGTGCCAGCTCACCAGCCGGGTCCTCCTACGAGCAGTACTTC
abundance: NA; j_gene: TRBJ2-2; v_gene: TRBV6-4; d_gene: NA; CDR3aa: CASSPGTNTGELFF; CDR3nt: TGTGCCAGCAGCCCCGGGACTAACACCGGGGAGCTGTTTTTT
abundance: NA; j_gene: TRBJ1-5; v_gene: TRBV2; d_gene: NA; CDR3aa: CASSELAQPQHF; CDR3nt: TGTGCCAGCAGTGAACTGGCTCAGCCCCAGCATTTT
abundance: NA; j_gene: TRBJ2-6; v_gene: TRBV5-4; d_gene: NA; CDR3aa: CASSLSVGGPGANVLTF; CDR3nt: TGTGCCAGCAGCTTAAGCGTGGGGGGGCCCGGGGCCAACGTCCTGACTTTC
abundance: NA; j_gene: TRBJ1-2; v_gene: TRBV9; d_gene: TRBD1; CDR3aa: CASSQGQGIGYGYTF; CDR3nt: TGTGCCAGCAGCCAAGGACAGGGTATAGGCTATGGCTACACCTTC
abundance: few; j_gene: TRBJ2-7; v_gene: TRBV29-1; d_gene: NA; CDR3aa: CSVVLASSYEQYF; CDR3nt: TGCAGCGTTGTGTTGGCCAGCTCCTACGAGCAGTACTTC
abundance: NA; j_gene: TRBJ1-2; v_gene: TRBV6-1; d_gene: NA; CDR3aa: CASSESGAYDYGYTF; CDR3nt: TGTGCCAGCAGTGAATCAGGGGCTTACGACTATGGCTACACCTTC
abundance: NA; j_gene: TRBJ2-2; v_gene: TRBV12-2; d_gene: NA; CDR3aa: CASRSVTTGTNTGELFF; CDR3nt: TGTGCAAGTCGCTCCGTAACTACAGGAACGAACACCGGGGAGCTGTTTTTT
abundance: NA; j_gene: TRBJ1-4; v_gene: TRBV5-6; d_gene: NA; CDR3aa: CASSRDRLNEKLFF; CDR3nt: TGTGCCAGCAGCCGAGACAGGCTTAATGAAAAACTGTTTTTT
abundance: once; j_gene: TRBJ1-2; v_gene: TRBV27; d_gene: NA; CDR3aa: CASSLTLRARGGYTF; CDR3nt: TGTGCCAGCAGTTTAACCCTGAGGGCAAGAGGTGGCTACACCTTC
abundance: NA; j_gene: TRBJ2-5; v_gene: TRBV5-1; d_gene: TRBD1; CDR3aa: CASSLYPGQAQETQYF; CDR3nt: TGCGCCAGCAGCTTGTATCCGGGACAGGCCCAAGAGACCCAGTACTTC
abundance: NA; j_gene: TRBJ2-7; v_gene: TRBV6-5; d_gene: TRBD2; CDR3aa: CASSSLAGGLYEQYF; CDR3nt: TGTGCCAGCAGTAGCCTAGCGGGGGGGCTTTACGAGCAGTACTTC
abundance: NA; j_gene: TRBJ1-2; v_gene: TRBV27; d_gene: NA; CDR3aa: CASSLIGANYGYTF; CDR3nt: TGTGCCAGCAGTTTAATTGGAGCTAACTATGGCTACACCTTC
abundance: NA; j_gene: TRBJ2-7; v_gene: TRBV10-2; d_gene: NA; CDR3aa: CASSSGTTYYEQYF; CDR3nt: TGCGCCAGCAGCTCGGGAACCACATACTACGAGCAGTACTTC
abundance: few; j_gene: TRBJ2-5; v_gene: TRBV5-1; d_gene: TRBD2; CDR3aa: CASSSTLTSVDQETQYF; CDR3nt: TGCGCCAGCAGCTCGACATTGACTAGCGTTGATCAAGAGACCCAGTACTTC
abundance: NA; j_gene: TRBJ1-3; v_gene: TRBV5-1; d_gene: TRBD1; CDR3aa: CASSPKSQGSGNTIYF; CDR3nt: TGCGCCAGCAGCCCGAAATCACAGGGGTCTGGAAACACCATATATTTT
abundance: NA; j_gene: TRBJ1-1; v_gene: TRBV5-6; d_gene: TRBD1; CDR3aa: CASSDSVGQGFTEAFF; CDR3nt: TGTGCCAGCAGCGATAGCGTAGGACAGGGGTTCACTGAAGCTTTCTTT
abundance: once; j_gene: TRBJ1-1; v_gene: TRBV2; d_gene: TRBD1; CDR3aa: CASSRQGGDTEAFF; CDR3nt: TGTGCCAGCAGTCGACAGGGGGGGGACACTGAAGCTTTCTTT
abundance: NA; j_gene: TRBJ1-6; v_gene: TRBV18; d_gene: TRBD1; CDR3aa: CASSPDRDGSPLHF; CDR3nt: TGTGCCAGCTCACCGGACAGGGACGGGTCACCCCTCCACTTT
abundance: NA; j_gene: TRBJ1-3; v_gene: TRBV5-1; d_gene: NA; CDR3aa: CASSLTGRSGNTIYF; CDR3nt: TGCGCCAGCAGCTTAACAGGGCGATCTGGAAACACCATATATTTT
abundance: NA; j_gene: TRBJ2-3; v_gene: TRBV6-4; d_gene: TRBD2; CDR3aa: CASSDGGDTDTQYF; CDR3nt: TGTGCCAGCAGTGACGGGGGGGACACAGATACGCAGTATTTT
abundance: NA; j_gene: TRBJ2-1; v_gene: TRBV5-1; d_gene: TRBD2; CDR3aa: CASSWTSGDINEQFF; CDR3nt: TGCGCCAGCAGCTGGACTAGCGGGGACATCAATGAGCAGTTCTTC